Listed below are T cell receptor beta chains from one sample, sequenced in a study of blood T cells in healthy people across ages. Each CDR3 protein gets one entry after TCRdb re-called the 5' RACE reads with MiXCR. Altogether 1,500,000 or so distinct CDR3 sequences are present, approximately 59% being singletons, with the ten largest covering more than 6%. Sequenced: blood. These receptor sequences come from a man between 18 and 35 years old in good health. Both conserved end residues are part of each CDR3. The order of the fields is D gene, J gene, V gene, clone size, CDR3 DNA, CDR3 protein. The D gene is left open where the match is weak. Where a row states a size, it is once, few, many or the class of an expanded clone; other rows omit it.

D gene: -
J gene: TRBJ2-3
V gene: TRBV15
clone size: -
CDR3 DNA: TGTGCCACCAGCAGAGATTGGAGCGCAGATACGCAGTATTTT
CDR3 protein: CATSRDWSADTQYF

D gene: TRBD1
J gene: TRBJ2-7
V gene: TRBV6-5
clone size: -
CDR3 DNA: TGTGCCAGCAGTAACAACAGGGGAACCGAGCAGTACTTC
CDR3 protein: CASSNNRGTEQYF

D gene: TRBD2
J gene: TRBJ2-1
V gene: TRBV9
clone size: -
CDR3 DNA: TGTGCCAGCAGCGCCGCATCTAGCGGGGGCTGGATTGAGCAGTTCTTC
CDR3 protein: CASSAASSGGWIEQFF

D gene: -
J gene: TRBJ2-6
V gene: TRBV5-1
clone size: -
CDR3 DNA: TGCGCCAGCAGCTTGTGGGTTTTTGGGGCCAACGTCCTGACTTTC
CDR3 protein: CASSLWVFGANVLTF

D gene: -
J gene: TRBJ2-7
V gene: TRBV20-1
clone size: -
CDR3 DNA: TGCAGTGCCCGCTTTGAGGGAGGACCCTACGAGCAGTACTTC
CDR3 protein: CSARFEGGPYEQYF

D gene: TRBD1
J gene: TRBJ2-3
V gene: TRBV5-1
clone size: few
CDR3 DNA: TGCGCCAGCAGCCCGCAGGGGGCTACTAGCACAGATACGCAGTATTTT
CDR3 protein: CASSPQGATSTDTQYF

D gene: -
J gene: TRBJ1-1
V gene: TRBV20-1
clone size: few
CDR3 DNA: TGCAGTGCCCGGGACACTTTTCACACTGAAGCTTTCTTT
CDR3 protein: CSARDTFHTEAFF

D gene: -
J gene: TRBJ2-5
V gene: TRBV28
clone size: -
CDR3 DNA: TGTGCCGGCAGTTCCCGGGACAGCCGGGAGCAGTACTTC
CDR3 protein: CAGSSRDSREQYF

D gene: -
J gene: TRBJ2-1
V gene: TRBV12-3/TRBV12-4
clone size: -
CDR3 DNA: TGTGCCAGCAACCCAGCGGGACAGTACAATGAGCAGTTCTTC
CDR3 protein: CASNPAGQYNEQFF

D gene: -
J gene: TRBJ2-5
V gene: TRBV4-2
clone size: -
CDR3 DNA: TGTGCCAGCAGCCTAGGCAGCGAAGAGGAGACCCAGTACTTC
CDR3 protein: CASSLGSEEETQYF

D gene: -
J gene: TRBJ2-1
V gene: TRBV29-1
clone size: few
CDR3 DNA: TGCAGCGTTGAGGTCAGTAGGAATGAGCAGTTCTTC
CDR3 protein: CSVEVSRNEQFF

D gene: -
J gene: TRBJ2-5
V gene: TRBV27
clone size: few
CDR3 DNA: TGTGCCAGCAGTTTTGGCCTTCGAGGGGGGGAGACCCAGTACTTC
CDR3 protein: CASSFGLRGGETQYF

D gene: -
J gene: TRBJ2-7
V gene: TRBV10-3
clone size: once
CDR3 DNA: TGTGCCATCAGTGCTCCTTTAAGGCAGGCATCCTTCGAGCAGTACTTC
CDR3 protein: CAISAPLRQASFEQYF

D gene: -
J gene: TRBJ1-6
V gene: TRBV4-1
clone size: -
CDR3 DNA: TGCGCCAGCAGCCAAACGTACGGACAGCAGAATTCACCCCTCCACTTT
CDR3 protein: CASSQTYGQQNSPLHF

D gene: TRBD2
J gene: TRBJ2-3
V gene: TRBV10-3
clone size: -
CDR3 DNA: TGTGCCATCAGTCCGGGACTAGCGGGGGGGCCAACCGATACGCAGTATTTT
CDR3 protein: CAISPGLAGGPTDTQYF

D gene: -
J gene: TRBJ1-1
V gene: TRBV6-1
clone size: -
CDR3 DNA: TGTGCCAGTTCTGATGGAGGGGTGGGAACTGAAGCTTTCTTT
CDR3 protein: CASSDGGVGTEAFF